One and the same sample provided the 9 T cell receptor delta chains below, sequenced in a study of gamma-delta T cells after stem cell transplantation. TCRdb made new clone calls on the RT-PCR reads using CATT. Here the sample spans 2,000 to 2,500 delta-chain clones, around 32% being singletons. Sequencing input: gamma-delta T cells. The receptors originated from a human donor. It is not recorded whose cells these are; they may come from a transplant donor.

This clone was detected only a few times. This chain uses TRDV2 with TRDJ1; 7 positions match TRDD3. The V gene end was trimmed by 3 bases and the J gene end by 1 base; junction bases not matched to a gene: 7. CDR1 is GEAIGNYY and CDR2 is EKD in the germline V gene. The CDR3 is 15 residues long. The CDR3 region is CACDALGVPTDKLIF. CDR3 DNA: TGTGCCTGTGACGCCCTGGGGGTCCCCACCGATAAACTCATCTTT.

This clone was observed a handful of times. This sequence may be a read error, since a much larger clone differs from it by one base. J is TRDJ1 and V is TRDV2, with a weak D call TRDD3 (6 bases). CDR3 length equals 15 residues. CDR1 and CDR2 (germline): GEAIGNYY, EKD. The DNA for the CDR3 is TGTGCCTGTGACACCGTTGGGGGTGGCACCGATAACCTCATCTTT. Translation: CACDTVGGGTDNLIF.

The sample holds a few counts of this clone. The chain combines TRDV2 with TRDJ3, with TRDD3 identical over 7 bases. CDR1 is GEAIGNYY and CDR2 is EKD in the germline V gene. With 0 bases clipped from V and 0 bases from J, the junction kept 7 bases outside the gene matches. The CDR3 is 19 amino acids. CDR3 region: CACDTGGSQSSWDTRQMFF. CDR3 DNA: TGTGCCTGTGACACCGGGGGATCTCAGAGCTCCTGGGACACCCGACAGATGTTTTTC.

This clone was picked up a small number of times. The chain joins TRDV2 to TRDJ1; D is unresolved. The CDR3 loop spans 14 amino acids. Germline V CDR1 and CDR2: GEAIGNYY, EKD. Trimming stripped 4 bases from V and 3 bases from J, with 14 bases between. The DNA for the CDR3 is TGTGCCTGTGATGCACTACGTGCCCCCGATAAACTCATCTTT. This sequence encodes CACDALRAPDKLIF.

The chain employs TRDV2 and TRDJ1; 8 bases fit TRDD3. The length of the CDR3 is 18 residues. With V trimmed by 3 bases and J by 2 bases, 16 bases remained unmatched. Germline V gene sequence: CDR1 GEAIGNYY, CDR2 EKD. The CDR3 coding sequence is TGTGCCTGTGACGGAATAACTGGGGGCCGCCTACCTACCGATAAACTCATCTTT. Encoded protein: CACDGITGGRLPTDKLIF.

This chain joins TRDV2 and TRDJ3; the match to TRDD3 covers 9 bases. V shed 0 bases, J shed 7 bases, and the junction held 15 bases outside the gene matches. CDR3 size: 20 residues. Germline-derived CDR1 and CDR2 are GEAIGNYY and EKD. The CDR3 nucleotides read TGTGCCTGTGACACCGTAGTCCCGGGGGATACTTTCTGTGACACCCGACAGATGTTTTTC. This codes for CACDTVVPGDTFCDTRQMFF.

Note on this clone: Mismatch with germline at one junction end may stem from a read error. The V and J genes are TRDV2 and TRDJ3; 9 nucleotides match TRDD3. The CDR3 consists of 20 residues. The germline V gene has CDR1 GEAIGNYY and CDR2 EKD. CDR3 residues: CACDTVVPGDTFCDTRPMFF. CDR3 DNA: TGTGCCTGTGACACCGTAGTCCCGGGGGATACTTTCTGTGACACCCGACCGATGTTTTTC.

This clone turned up a few times. The chain carries TRDV2 and TRDJ1; 13 bases align to TRDD3. The CDR3 has 18 residues. The ends lost 2 bases at V and 1 base at J; junction bases unmatched: 9. The germline gives CDR1 GEAIGNYY, CDR2 EKD. The CDR3 bases are TGTGCCTGTGACAACATACTGGGGGATACGAGGTCCACCGATAAACTCATCTTT. Its protein is CACDNILGDTRSTDKLIF.

This clone has only a few counts. The chain has TRDV2 and TRDJ3, with 10 nucleotides matching TRDD3. The junction had 11 bases not matched to a gene; V was cut back by 3 bases and J by 4 bases. Looked up from germline, CDR1 is GEAIGNYY and CDR2 is EKD. CDR3 length equals 19 residues. CDR3 nucleotides: TGTGCCTGTGACTGGAACTGGGGGATGGAGAAATGGGACACCCGACAGATGTTTTTC. Translation: CACDWNWGMEKWDTRQMFF.